Sequencing of this TCR beta chain was carried out in a study of cytomegalovirus exposure and HLA in healthy donors. Findings of the study overall: TCR beta chains numbering about 160 were designated cytomegalovirus-associated. The authors later found TCR association rates varying by HLA locus, with DRB1 most and HLA-C fewest.

The primer mix had 60 Vbeta and 13 Jbeta primers. Profiling relied on immunoSEQ multiplex PCR, and the TCRdb table lists in-frame clones only, not all of them. The sample records approximately 150,000 clones, approximately 81% being singletons. Concerning this clone: The antigen is not known.

In germline, CDR1 is SGHTA, CDR2 FQGNSA. V was clipped by 0 bases and J by 8 bases, with 7 bases between them. This CDR3 spans 13 amino acids. The sequence was obtained from a woman in her 30s in good health and CMV-seropositive. This chain links TRBV7-2 with TRBJ1-4; perhaps TRBD1 as D (5 bases). The sequenced material came from PBMCs. The CDR3 loop is CASSLAGPEKLFF. The CDR3, as DNA: TGTGCCAGCAGCTTAGCGGGGCCGGAAAAACTGTTTTTT.